This record looks at one T cell receptor beta chain sequence and its context. This clonotype was found a few times. The antigen this receptor binds is unknown. Qualities for individual bases were not recorded, and no much larger clone is one base off. The approximately 41 donors, aged roughly 6 to 95 years, were systemically healthy Caucasian individuals from Russia. Ten milliliters of peripheral blood were collected from each donor into EDTA-treated Vacutainer tubes. PBMCs were isolated by Ficoll-Paque density-gradient centrifugation, with at least 7 million obtained per sample. Total RNA, at least 6 micrograms per sample, was extracted from PBMCs with Trizol reagent. Naive CD45RAhigh/CD27high T cell percentages were measured by flow cytometry on a PBMC aliquot from every donor. Compared with germline, V lacks 5 bases and J lacks 3 bases; bases without a gene match: 13. Taken from cysteine to phenylalanine, the CDR3 has 18 residues. Only the CDR3 region is kept as DNA, spanning 54 bases read in frame from base 1. CDR1 and CDR2 (DFQATT, SNEGSKA) derive from the germline V gene (reference sequence).

The data were taken from a study of blood T cells in healthy people across ages (dated by TCRdb to about 2015). Some background on the complete study: Template switching captured roughly one uniquely barcoded TCR beta cDNA molecule per two T cells in model experiments. For two donors (one aged 18 to 29 and one aged 80 or older), the study analyzed two additional independent replicas of 1 million unique cDNA reads from the same blood draw. The donors were divided into four age groups: young (average around 17 years), middle-aged (over 35), aged (about 61) and long-lived (about 84). To track age-related changes in TCR beta repertoire diversity, the study relied on deep sequencing normalized with unique cDNA molecular identifiers. The paper as a whole reports these results and caveats: The long-lived group showed more naive CD4+ T cells, fewer expanded clones and increased TCR diversity than the aged group, suggesting age selection. Observed TCR beta diversity per million T cells fell roughly linearly with age, and a significant reduction was already apparent by age about 36. Because profiling used bulk unsorted PBMCs, naive and antigen-experienced compartments could not be compared conclusively. There was a strong correlation between observed TCR beta diversity and the percentage of naive T cells measured by flow cytometry. Estimates of total diversity based on one million sequenced T cells were regarded as lower bounds and as underestimates. Because donor CMV infection status was unknown, age-related changes in expanded clonotypes were potentially confounded.

Library prep was done by 5' RACE. Sequencing used an Illumina HiSeq 2500. A second roughly 6 to 11 cycle PCR used a sample-barcoded 5' primer and a J-beta primer mix. A template-switch 5' adaptor carrying 12 random nucleotides introduced a unique molecular identifier onto each TCR beta cDNA molecule. At least 3 million CDR3-containing paired-end reads were obtained from each sample. First-strand cDNA was synthesized from all RNA with the Mint cDNA synthesis kit, primed by a TRBC-specific oligonucleotide. After uracil-DNA glycosylase treatment, a first 18-cycle PCR used universal primers M1SS and BC2_uni_R on all cDNA. The original pipeline was this. Each sample was normalized by randomly selecting 1 million high-quality reads, each carrying a distinct molecular identifier. Reads with shared molecular identifiers were discarded instead of being binned into consensus sequences. MiTCR, set to a Q25 quality threshold and the strictest error-elimination algorithm, was used for CDR3 identification, clonotype clustering and error correction. Lower-bound total TCR beta diversity was estimated with a nonparametric unseen species model using Euler transformation. TCRdb trimmed the raw reads at Q25, called clones with MiXCR and kept productive beta chains. Every entry covers one CDR3 protein and lists the most common genes and DNA from its rows. What appears here as the V and J calls and clone size reflects TCRdb's work, not the paper's. The sample table contains about 570,000 distinct CDR3 sequences; only one count was recorded for about 27% of them. Of the sample, approximately 3.6% falls within the top ten clones.

These data also featured in a second study, about T cells of mothers and their children. Drawing on the second study: Donors were nine systemically healthy Caucasian individuals: three mothers and their six children. cDNA synthesis used all of the extracted RNA, with 1.5 ug of RNA in each 15 ul reaction. In the second PCR, sample barcodes and 2-4 random nucleotides were introduced via the M1S primer. More than 9 million TCR beta CDR3 reads were obtained from each mother, and millions of reads were obtained from each child. Thymic selection shapes the output of TCR recombination in a similar way in related and unrelated pairs, and inherited differences have a minor effect. Related mother-child pairs always showed normalized repertoire overlap that was slightly higher than in unrelated mother-child pairs, though the difference was never significant. With a sensitivity of 90 to 100 clones per million clonotypes, no persistent microchimeric T cell clones were detected. To look for features that set related mother-child pairs apart from unrelated individuals, the researchers ran deep NGS to compare the TCR beta repertoires of mothers and children. Mothers averaged 40 +/- 4 years of age and children averaged approximately 11 +/- 4 years. After adapter ligation with NEBNext reagents, the libraries were sequenced on Illumina HiSeq 2000 with 100+100 nt paired-end reads. To prevent cross-contamination, the mother and child libraries were prepared one month apart and sequenced in separate runs. For each donor, somewhere between roughly 450,000 and 2,100,000 distinct TCR beta clonotypes were identified. Naive TCR beta clonotypes were estimated from low-frequency clonotypes matched to each donor's FACS-determined naive share, without sorting.

The TCR sequence derives from a boy aged 2-15 years in good health. Rearrangement joined TRBV20-1 to TRBJ2-3, with 14 bases matching TRBD2. Source material: blood. The nucleotide sequence is TGCAGTGCTCCCCGAGGGACTAGCGGGAGAGGGGGGACAGATACGCAGTATTTT. This sequence encodes CSAPRGTSGRGGTDTQYF.